One sample yielded the 12 T cell receptor beta chains listed below, sequenced in a study of control samples from healthy donors and cancer patients. Using immunoSEQ multiplex PCR, the repertoire was profiled, and TCRdb retains in-frame clones only, with some absent. The sample consists of 40,000 to 55,000 clones, more than 70% of them appearing once. The sample was PBMCs. The receptors originated from a woman aged 55 to 70 with lung cancer.

Notes on this clone: In the same sample, other DNA sequences code for this CDR3. The rearrangement joins TRBV9 to TRBJ2-5; 8 bases map to TRBD1. Per germline, CDR1 SGDLS and CDR2 YYNGEE. The CDR3 is made up of 15 amino acids. The J segment lost 5 bases and the V segment lost 0 bases, leaving 6 bases of the junction unmatched. In DNA, the CDR3 is TGTGCCAGCAGCGTAGAGGCAGGGGGCAGGGAGACCCAGTACTTC. Translation: CASSVEAGGRETQYF.

V gene TRBV30 combines with J gene TRBJ2-7; TRBD1 matches 8 bases. With 0 bases clipped from V and 2 bases from J, the junction kept 6 bases outside the gene matches. CDR1 and CDR2 (germline): GTSNPN, SVGIG (reference sequence). CDR3 size: 15 residues. The CDR3 region has the DNA TGTGCCTGGAGTGTACTTACAGGGGGGCCCTACGAGCAGTACTTC. It yields the protein CAWSVLTGGPYEQYF.

Here the CDR3 DNA reads TGTGCCAGCAGCTTACTTCAGGGTACCGGGGAGCTGTTTTTT. Its translation: CASSLLQGTGELFF. The chain uses TRBV7-9 and TRBJ2-2; D is possibly TRBD1 (5 bases). The CDR3 covers 14 residues. With 2 bases removed from V and 5 bases from J, the gap between germline ends came to 9 bases. Germline CDR1 and CDR2: SEHNR and FQNEAQ (reference sequence).

This sequence joins TRBV27 and TRBJ1-1; TRBD1 aligns across 8 bases. There are 16 residues in the CDR3. V shed 5 bases and J 2 bases; nucleotides not matched to a gene: 10. Looked up from germline, CDR1 is MNHEY and CDR2 is SMNVEV (reference sequence). The CDR3 here is CASSPWTGQTNTEAFF. CDR3 DNA sequence: TGTGCCAGCAGTCCGTGGACAGGGCAGACAAACACTGAAGCTTTCTTT.

The gene calls are TRBV7-2 and TRBJ1-3; D not certain. V lost 5 bases, J lost 0 bases, and 11 bases lay in between. CDR3 length: 15 amino acids. Looked up from germline, CDR1 is SGHTA and CDR2 is FQGNSA. DNA for the CDR3: TGTGCCAGCAGCCTAGACCTTCTCTCTGGAAACACCATATATTTT. It specifies CASSLDLLSGNTIYF.

V is TRBV2 and J is TRBJ2-7, with TRBD1 identical over 9 bases. Germline trimming cut 5 bases from V and 5 bases from J; bases unmatched to any gene: 13. CDR1 and CDR2 (germline): SNHLY, FYNNEI. CDR3 size: 16 residues. The CDR3 nucleotides read TGTGCCAGCAGTTCCCACCGGGACAGGGTAGGGGACGAGCAGTACTTC. It is translated as CASSSHRDRVGDEQYF. Complete variable domain (other parts from reference TRBV2 and TRBJ2-7): EPEVTQTPSHQVTQMGQEVILRCVPISNHLYFYWYRQILGQKVEFLVSFYNNEISEKSEIFDDQFSVERPDGSNFTLKIRSTKLEDSAMYFCASSSHRDRVGDEQYFGPGTRLTVT.

This clone was counted between two and nine times. The rearrangement joins TRBV11-2 to TRBJ2-1; D possibly corresponds to TRBD2 (6 bases). The CDR3 length is 15 residues. V was trimmed by 0 bases and J by 9 bases, leaving 15 bases between them. Germline CDR1 and CDR2: SGHAT and FQNNGV. CDR3 sequence: CASSLDSSGEPEQFF. CDR3 nucleotide sequence: TGTGCCAGCAGCTTAGATTCGTCGGGAGAACCTGAGCAGTTCTTC.

The rearrangement uses TRBV7-2 and TRBJ1-4; possible D gene TRBD1, 6 bases. Trimming removed 3 bases from V and 2 bases from J, with 10 bases in between. CDR3 length: 15 amino acids. Per germline, CDR1 SGHTA and CDR2 FQGNSA. The chain's CDR3 is CASSFAGATNEKLFF. In nucleotides, the CDR3 is TGTGCCAGCAGCTTCGCGGGGGCGACTAATGAAAAACTGTTTTTT.

The gene calls are TRBV11-2 and TRBJ1-1; D might be TRBD1 (6 bases). V was trimmed by 5 bases and J by 4 bases, leaving 11 bases between them. Looked up from germline, CDR1 is SGHAT and CDR2 is FQNNGV. The CDR3 is made up of 13 amino acids. DNA for the CDR3: TGTGCCAGCAGCCGTATGGGGGCCACTGAAGCTTTCTTT. It yields the protein CASSRMGATEAFF.

The V call is TRBV19, the J call TRBJ2-7, with a tentative D call TRBD1 (7 bases). Germline assignment: CDR1 LNHDA and CDR2 SQIVND (reference sequence). The length of the CDR3 is 13 residues. Trimming cost V 8 bases and J 4 bases, with 15 bases left between them. CDR3 protein: CASQGGDRYEQYF. As DNA, the CDR3 is TGTGCCAGTCAGGGGGGCGATAGATACGAGCAGTACTTC.

The rearrangement joins TRBV15 to TRBJ2-7, with D perhaps TRBD2 (6 bases). Germline values: CDR1 LNHNV, CDR2 YYDKDF (reference sequence). This CDR3 region has 15 residues. The V end was cut by 2 bases, the J end by 5 bases, with 16 bases between. The DNA of the CDR3 is TGTGCCACCAGCAGATCCGGGACTGCCTTGGACGAGCAGTACTTC. Protein sequence: CATSRSGTALDEQYF. The entire variable domain, with the rest obtained from reference TRBV15 and TRBJ2-7, is as follows: DAMVIQNPRYQVTQFGKPVTLSCSQTLNHNVMYWYQQKSSQAPKLLFHYYDKDFNNEADTPDNFQSRRPNTSFCFLDIRSPGLGDTAMYLCATSRSGTALDEQYFGPGTRLTVT.

The V gene is TRBV5-4, the J gene TRBJ2-2, with 11 bases fitting TRBD1. The germline V gene encodes CDR1 SGHNT and CDR2 YYREEE (reference sequence). This CDR3 is 15 amino acids long. Unmatched junction bases numbered 7, after V lost 4 bases and J lost 8 bases. CDR3 residues: CASSPGTGGLGELFF. The CDR3, as DNA: TGTGCCAGCAGCCCCGGGACAGGGGGTTTGGGGGAGCTGTTTTTT. The variable domain in full, with the rest retrieved from reference TRBV5-4 and TRBJ2-2, is ETGVTQSPTHLIKTRGQQVTLRCSSQSGHNTVSWYQQALGQGPQFIFQYYREEENGRGNFPPRFSGLQFPNYSSELNVNALELDDSALYLCASSPGTGGLGELFFGEGSRLTVL.